The text below deals with one T cell receptor (beta chain). Its antigen remains unidentified. Deletions cut 2 bases from V and 5 bases from J, with 7 bases between. The CDR3 has 12 amino acids. Germline CDR1 is SEHNR and CDR2 is FQNEAQ (reference sequence). The data were taken from a study of OX40 agonist ivuxolimab in advanced cancers. Study-wide findings and caveats: At 0.1 to 3.0 mg/kg and by week 6, clonal expansion occurred in CD4+ and CD8+ blood T cells.

Clones were sequenced by immunoSEQ multiplex PCR, and TCRdb holds only the in-frame ones, with some missing. Here the sample spans 48,000 or so clones, 70% to 85% being singletons. The V gene is TRBV7-9, the J gene TRBJ2-7, with TRBD2 as a possible D gene (5 bases). The receptor comes from an adult with an advanced solid tumor such as melanoma, head and neck, liver or kidney cancer. The sequencing used CD4+ or CD8+ T cells sorted from blood, collected in a trial of the OX40 agonist ivuxolimab. CDR3 in amino acids: CASSLLGDEQYF. The CDR3, as DNA: TGTGCCAGCAGCTTATTGGGAGACGAGCAGTACTTC.